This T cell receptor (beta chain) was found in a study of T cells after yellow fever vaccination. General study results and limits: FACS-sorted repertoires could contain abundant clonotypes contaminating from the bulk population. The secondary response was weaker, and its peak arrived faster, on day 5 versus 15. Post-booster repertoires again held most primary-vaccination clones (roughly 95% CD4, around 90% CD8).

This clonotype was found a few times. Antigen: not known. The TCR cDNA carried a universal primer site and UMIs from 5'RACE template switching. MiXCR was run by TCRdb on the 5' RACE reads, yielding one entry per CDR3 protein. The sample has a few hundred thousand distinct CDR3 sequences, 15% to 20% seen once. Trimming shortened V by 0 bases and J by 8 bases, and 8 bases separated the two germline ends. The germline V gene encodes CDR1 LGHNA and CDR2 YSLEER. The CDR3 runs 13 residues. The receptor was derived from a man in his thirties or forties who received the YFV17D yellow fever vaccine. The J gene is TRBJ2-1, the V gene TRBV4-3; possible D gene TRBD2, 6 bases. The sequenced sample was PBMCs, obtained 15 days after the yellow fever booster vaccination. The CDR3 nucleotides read TGCGCCAGCAGCCAAGAAGGAGGGTATGAGCAGTTCTTC. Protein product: CASSQEGGYEQFF.